The present TCR beta chain was sequenced within a study of CD8 T cells in Susac syndrome (dated by TCRdb to the late 2010s). In terms of the full investigation: Repertoire sequencing was used to test whether CD8+ T cell activation and differentiation in Susac syndrome was antigen driven.

Peripheral blood CD8+ and CD4+ T cells from healthy donors, Susac syndrome patients and multiple sclerosis patients were profiled using high-throughput TCR beta sequencing. The healthy donors served as controls matched for age and sex. Bulk CD8+ and CD4+ T cells were purified magnetically by negative isolation, whereas CD8+ TEMRA cells were enriched by FACS. Blood was collected in EDTA tubes and processed within 24 hours, with PBMCs isolated through density gradient centrifugation. PBMCs destined for TCR sequencing were cryopreserved in liquid nitrogen and later thawed in a 37 °C water bath. The sorted or isolated CD4+, CD8+ and CD8+ TEMRA cells reached a purity of at least 90%. The investigation overall reported the following: The number of individuals in the TCR sequencing and HLA analysis was acknowledged as relatively small.

The germline ends are 10 bases apart after V is trimmed by 4 bases and J by 0 bases. The CDR3 holds 15 amino acids from the cysteine to the phenylalanine. The kept DNA is CDR3 alone, 45 bases in frame from the first base. Per the germline V gene, SGHDN is the CDR1 and FVKESK is the CDR2. RNA was extracted using the RNeasy kit, and about 0.45 to 1 microgram was reverse transcribed with random hexamers. The immunoSEQ multiplex PCR assay, which covers 54 Vbeta and 13 Jbeta segments, was used to amplify TCR beta CDR3 regions. To correct PCR amplification bias, a synthetic template baseline was used for both primer optimization and computational correction. The paper's data handling went like this. Reads were assigned to V, D and J genes according to IMGT and analyzed in immunoSEQ Analyzer, with only productive sequences retained. To calculate clonality, Shannon entropy was normalized by log2 of the number of productive unique sequences and then subtracted from one. For each patient and control, public and private clones were evaluated within the 100 most prevalent clones. Clones were defined as Susac-specific if absent from the healthy and MS cohorts, from 1052 published viral clones and from other ImmuneACCESS disease sequences. TCRdb reprocessed the public reads (quality trimming at Q25 with fastp, clone calling with MiXCR) and kept in-frame beta chains. One record per CDR3 amino acid sequence lists the most common genes and DNA. In this record, the V and J calls reflect TCRdb's handling and not the investigators' own analysis. Across this sample there are some 180,000 distinct CDR3 sequences, with 80% to 95% seen only once. Together, the top ten hold around 0.1% of the sample.

Notes on this clonotype: There is no known antigen for this receptor. Qualities for individual bases were not recorded, and no much larger clone is one base off.

The chain uses TRBV14 and TRBJ1-3; no D gene is confidently identified. The clonotype was recovered from a human donor in good health. The sample consisted of CD4+ T cells from PBMCs. Read as DNA, the sequence is TGTGCCAGCAGCCGACGGACGGGCTCTGGAAACACCATATATTTT. Translation gives CASSRRTGSGNTIYF.